The following is a T cell receptor (beta chain) sequence with its context. Its antigen is unidentified. This sample was taken from a study of naive and memory T cell subsets. Whole-study results and caveats: Naive and memory repertoire findings lacked a ground truth for validation. In CD4 and CD8 cells, diversity dropped from naive through EMRA.

From the second PCR step, alpha and beta chains were amplified apart. An equimolar mix of two oligonucleotides served as the beta constant-region primer for TRBC1 and TRBC2. Ligated cDNA was amplified by four rounds of PCR with nested alpha and beta constant-region primers and SP2. A 12-nucleotide UMI and the SP2 primer were added to the cDNA 3' end by oligonucleotide ligation. MiXCR was run by TCRdb on the UMI-ligation and nested PCR reads, yielding one entry per CDR3 protein. The data show around 29,000 distinct CDR3 sequences, roughly 20% seen once. Deletions cut 0 bases from V and 7 bases from J, with 13 bases between. The CDR3 sequence is 14 residues long. In germline, CDR1 is SEHNR, CDR2 FQNEAQ (reference sequence).

This TCR came from a human donor in good health. The specimen was effector memory CD4+ T cells from blood. Documented subset: effector memory, CD45RA- CD27-. The V call is TRBV7-9, the J call TRBJ2-7, with D possibly TRBD2 on 6 matching bases. CDR3 in amino acids: CASSLASGTWEQYF. The DNA for the CDR3 is TGTGCCAGCAGCTTAGCCTCCGGGACTTGGGAGCAGTACTTC.